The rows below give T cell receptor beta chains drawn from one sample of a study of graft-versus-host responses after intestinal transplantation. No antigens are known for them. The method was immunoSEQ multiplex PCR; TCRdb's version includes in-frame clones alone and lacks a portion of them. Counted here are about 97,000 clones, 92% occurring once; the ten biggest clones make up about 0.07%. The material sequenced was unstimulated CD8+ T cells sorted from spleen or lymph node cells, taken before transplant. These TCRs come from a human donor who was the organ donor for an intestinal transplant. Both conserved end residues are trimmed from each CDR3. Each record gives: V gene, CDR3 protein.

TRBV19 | ASSASSGRDIYNEQF
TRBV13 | ASSLRRGGMNTEAF
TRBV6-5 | ASSYSGLAAYNEQF
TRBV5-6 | ASSWTGGPYNEQF
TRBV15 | ATSRGVSGGPFKNNSPLH
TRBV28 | ATGQNTEAF
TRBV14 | ASSQANSPYNEQF
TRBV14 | ASSRRQGYNEKLF
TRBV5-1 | ASSYVDSSYGYT
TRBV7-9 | ASSGSFYGAF
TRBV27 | ASSPLASGQGGTQY
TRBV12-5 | ASGFYNEAF
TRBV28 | ASRETGTGNTIY
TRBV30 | AWSVLGTADSPEKLF
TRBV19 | ASSMGDRSSYEQY
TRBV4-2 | ASSQEGLAGGYAGELF
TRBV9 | ASSVAVMNTEAF
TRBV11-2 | ASSLFPAVDSHNEQF
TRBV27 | ASSPGTDYEQY
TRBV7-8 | ASSLEAVLEGYT
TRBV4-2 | ASSQGERATDTQY
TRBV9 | ASSPPSSGNTIY
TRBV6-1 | ASSNGGLNEKLF
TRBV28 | ASSSNYEQY
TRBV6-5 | ASSYSGGVGVETQY
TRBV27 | ASSLDRGSYNEQF
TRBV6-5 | ASILASLQF
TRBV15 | ATSREESYNSPLH
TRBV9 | ASSGTSSSGYT
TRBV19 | ASSFTVNNQPQH
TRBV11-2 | ASSLDLPEEKGGEETQY
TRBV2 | ASSEGGTEAF
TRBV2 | ASSTGGTSKNSPLH